The rows below give T cell receptor beta chains drawn from one sample of a study of blood T cells in healthy people across ages. TCRdb called the 5' RACE reads again in MiXCR, with one record for every CDR3 protein. The table includes over a million distinct CDR3 sequences, 45% to 70% detected once. Sequenced material: blood. Receptor source: a young man in good health. Each CDR3 is given without its conserved first and last residue.

J	V	CDR3
TRBJ1-1	TRBV14	ACSRRSGGRVFTEAF
TRBJ2-2	TRBV11-2	ASSPQTGVLTGELF
TRBJ2-3	TRBV7-2	ASSHRLAGGQTDTQY
TRBJ1-5	TRBV12-3/TRBV12-4	ASSYGAKYQPQH
NA	TRBV29-1	SVRTGGNYEQY
TRBJ2-1	TRBV6-5	ASSEQAGLNEQF
TRBJ2-1	TRBV6-2/TRBV6-3	ASRHGLAGYNEQF
TRBJ2-4	TRBV6-6	ASSYSRVASKNIQY
TRBJ1-2	TRBV29-1	SVEDQDRAPYGYT
TRBJ2-7	TRBV20-1	SARAGPSSYEQY
TRBJ2-7	TRBV29-1	SVAAGAGYEQY
TRBJ1-1	TRBV20-1	SASGGYRTEAF
TRBJ2-3	TRBV6-1	ASRLSPGLAGAASTDAQY
TRBJ2-1	TRBV20-1	SAVPRGIYNEQF
TRBJ2-1	TRBV7-2	ASSLLEYEQF
TRBJ1-5	TRBV15	ATSSRGMSQPQH
TRBJ1-5	TRBV5-1	ASSSWTGQPQH
TRBJ1-1	TRBV7-9	ASSQGVRNTEAF
TRBJ2-1	TRBV20-1	SARGLGNEQF
NA	TRBV29-1	SALLAVYQETQF
TRBJ2-1	TRBV24-1	ATSAQAYNEQF
NA	TRBV29-1	SVDPTGASYEQY
TRBJ2-1	TRBV6-1	ASGRGQLDNEQF
TRBJ2-3	TRBV7-2	ASSSPRLKDTQY
TRBJ2-7	TRBV4-3	ASSQGPLWEQY
TRBJ2-7	TRBV29-1	SVPRRPYFYEQY
TRBJ2-1	TRBV5-1	ASSFGTSGSNEQF
TRBJ2-3	TRBV5-1	ASSFGHDADTQY
TRBJ2-7	TRBV7-8	ASSPARGNSYEQY
TRBJ2-3	TRBV7-9	ASSQGGGRADTQY
TRBJ1-1	TRBV5-1	ASHPKRGTEAF
TRBJ2-1	TRBV29-1	SVVGGLDTYNEQF
NA	TRBV6-6	TTSWTSDYETQY
TRBJ2-5	TRBV20-1	SAPALGKETQY
TRBJ1-2	TRBV25-1	ASSEGGPDYGYT
TRBJ2-5	TRBV20-1	SAANVHGTSEEQY
NA	TRBV11-1	ASSSVAGDFTYEQY
TRBJ2-7	TRBV6-2/TRBV6-3	ASSRYGRERDEQY
TRBJ1-1	TRBV6-5	ASSYYDRGNTEAF
TRBJ2-4	TRBV7-7	ASSTTHSGPSKNIQY
TRBJ1-6	TRBV10-2	ASSVTGQDSPLH
TRBJ2-5	TRBV10-3	AIRASGRGMAETQY
TRBJ2-7	TRBV6-6	ASSTQGFGEQY
TRBJ2-7	TRBV15	ATNRSGQGCEQY
TRBJ1-1	TRBV6-5	ASSSDKQLHTEAF
NA	TRBV5-1	ASGPRGDYEQY
TRBJ2-1	TRBV27	ASSLREDYNEQF
TRBJ1-3	TRBV4-2	ASSPGIGRTPATNTIY
TRBJ1-4	TRBV6-1	ASSEVGQGGEKLF
TRBJ2-1	TRBV6-2/TRBV6-3	ASSNRQGKRQF
TRBJ2-5	TRBV20-1	SARSGGKETQY
TRBJ1-5	TRBV5-1	ASSLDTGADQPQH
TRBJ2-6	TRBV29-1	SAVSGANVLT
TRBJ2-5	TRBV3-1	ASSQERAEARETQY
TRBJ2-2	TRBV4-2	ASSQDLFGELF
TRBJ2-2	TRBV7-2	ASSLVTSPGELF
TRBJ1-5	TRBV11-2	ASSLSWGNQPQH
TRBJ1-6	TRBV27	ASSLRTGASNSPLH
TRBJ1-2	TRBV4-1	ASSQGLGTHYGYT